This T cell receptor (beta chain) was documented in a study of long-term antiretroviral therapy in people with HIV. In the study overall: By about a decade, the earliest samples predate the 2015 immediate-ART recommendation. Findings of the study overall: Comparison with controls showed narrower CDR3 length ranges in HIV repertoires.

V lost 5 bases to trimming and J lost 1 base, with 15 bases between them. There are 15 residues in the CDR3. The germline V gene has CDR1 SGHVS and CDR2 FNYEAQ. Notes on this clone: Antigen unknown.

Every HIV-positive participant received treatment in the United States. The run of the v3.0 immunoSEQ assay was at survey level. Only in-frame clones appear in the TCRdb table, and some are missing; sequencing was by immunoSEQ multiplex PCR. The data hold 20,000 to 25,000 clones, with approximately 82% observed a single time. This receptor was taken from a man between 18 and 29 years old with HIV. V gene TRBV7-6 combines with J gene TRBJ2-7, with a possible D match to TRBD1 (6 bases). Sample: unsorted PBMCs, taken 0.5 years after starting antiretroviral therapy. This chain's CDR3 is CASSRGQRASYEQYF. In nucleotides, the CDR3 is TGTGCCAGCAGCCGAGGACAGCGAGCGTCCTACGAGCAGTACTTC. The whole variable domain, remainder taken from reference TRBV7-6 and TRBJ2-7, is GAGVSQSPRYKVTKRGQDVALRCDPISGHVSLYWYRQALGQGPEFLTYFNYEAQQDKSGLPNDRFSAERPEGSISTLTIQRTEQRDSAMYRCASSRGQRASYEQYFGPGTRLTVT.